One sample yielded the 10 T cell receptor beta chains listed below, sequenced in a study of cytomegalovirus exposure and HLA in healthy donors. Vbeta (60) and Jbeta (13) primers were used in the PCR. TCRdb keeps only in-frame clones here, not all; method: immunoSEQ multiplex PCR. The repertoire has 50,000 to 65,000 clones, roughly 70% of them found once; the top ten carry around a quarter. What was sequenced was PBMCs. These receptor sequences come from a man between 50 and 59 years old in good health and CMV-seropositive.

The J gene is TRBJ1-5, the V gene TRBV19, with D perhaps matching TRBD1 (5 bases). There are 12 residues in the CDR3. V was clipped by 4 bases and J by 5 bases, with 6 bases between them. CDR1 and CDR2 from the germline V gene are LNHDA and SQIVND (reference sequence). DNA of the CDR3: TGTGCCAGTAGTACGACAGATCAGCCCCAGCATTTT. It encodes CASSTTDQPQHF. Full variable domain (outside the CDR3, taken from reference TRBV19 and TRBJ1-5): DGGITQSPKYLFRKEGQNVTLSCEQNLNHDAMYWYRQDPGQGLRLIYYSQIVNDFQKGDIAEGYSVSREKKESFPLTVTSAQKNPTAFYLCASSTTDQPQHFGDGTRLSIL.

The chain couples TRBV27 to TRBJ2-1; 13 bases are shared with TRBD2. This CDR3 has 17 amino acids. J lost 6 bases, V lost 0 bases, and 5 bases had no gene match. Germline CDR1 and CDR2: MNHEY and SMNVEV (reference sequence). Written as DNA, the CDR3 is TGTGCCAGCAGTTTATCGATAGGGACTAGCGGGGTCAATGAGCAGTTCTTC. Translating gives CASSLSIGTSGVNEQFF.

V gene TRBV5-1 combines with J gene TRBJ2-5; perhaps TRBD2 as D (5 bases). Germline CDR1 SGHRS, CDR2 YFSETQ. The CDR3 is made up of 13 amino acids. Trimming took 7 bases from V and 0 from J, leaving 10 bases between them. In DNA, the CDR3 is TGCGCCAGCGGACTGGACTACCAAGAGACCCAGTACTTC. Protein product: CASGLDYQETQYF.

The CDR3, as DNA: TGTGCCAGCAGCTTAGAATCGTGGTCCGGTCAGCCCCAGCATTTT. Amino acid sequence: CASSLESWSGQPQHF. This chain uses TRBV7-2 with TRBJ1-5; unclear D gene. V was pared by 1 base and J by 6 bases, with 13 bases between. The length of the CDR3 is 15 residues. Germline loops: CDR1 SGHTA, CDR2 FQGNSA.

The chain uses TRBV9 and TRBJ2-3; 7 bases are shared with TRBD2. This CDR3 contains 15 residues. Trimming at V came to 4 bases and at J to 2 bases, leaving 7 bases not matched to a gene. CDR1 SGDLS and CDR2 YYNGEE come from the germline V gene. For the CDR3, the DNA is TGTGCCAGCAGCTCGGGGGGAATCTACACAGATACGCAGTATTTT. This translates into CASSSGGIYTDTQYF.

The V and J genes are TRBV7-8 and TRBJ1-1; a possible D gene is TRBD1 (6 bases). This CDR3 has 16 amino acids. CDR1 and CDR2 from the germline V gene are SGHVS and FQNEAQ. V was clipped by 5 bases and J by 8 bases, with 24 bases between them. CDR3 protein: CASSPPGGSHGGEAFF. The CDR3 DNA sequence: TGTGCCAGCAGCCCCCCGGGGGGCAGCCACGGGGGGGAAGCTTTCTTT. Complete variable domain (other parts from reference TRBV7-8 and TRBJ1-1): GAGVSQSPRYKVAKRGQDVALRCDPISGHVSLFWYQQALGQGPEFLTYFQNEAQLDKSGLPSDRFFAERPEGSVSTLKIQRTQQEDSAVYLCASSPPGGSHGGEAFFGQGTRLTVV.

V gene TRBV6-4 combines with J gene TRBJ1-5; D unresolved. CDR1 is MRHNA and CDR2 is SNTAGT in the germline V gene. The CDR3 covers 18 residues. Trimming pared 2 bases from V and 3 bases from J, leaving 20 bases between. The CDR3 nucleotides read TGTGCCAGCAGTGACGTGGTTCGAGCCAGCTACTACAATCAGCCCCAGCATTTT. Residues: CASSDVVRASYYNQPQHF.

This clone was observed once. CDR3 loop: CASSLGWGVTEAFF. The CDR3 bases are TGTGCCAGCAGCCTTGGGTGGGGCGTAACTGAAGCTTTCTTT. V and J are TRBV27 and TRBJ1-1; weak D call: TRBD1 (5 bases). This CDR3 is 14 amino acids long. Between the trimmed V and J ends, which lost 6 bases and 5 bases, there was a span of 16 bases. Germline V lookup: CDR1 MNHEY, CDR2 SMNVEV (reference sequence).

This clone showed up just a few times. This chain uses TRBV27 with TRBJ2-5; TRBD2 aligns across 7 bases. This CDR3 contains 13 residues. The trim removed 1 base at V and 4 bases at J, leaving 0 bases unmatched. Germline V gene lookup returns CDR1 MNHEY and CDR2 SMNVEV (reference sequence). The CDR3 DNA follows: TGTGCCAGCAGTTTATGGGGGGGAGAGACCCAGTACTTC. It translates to CASSLWGGETQYF.

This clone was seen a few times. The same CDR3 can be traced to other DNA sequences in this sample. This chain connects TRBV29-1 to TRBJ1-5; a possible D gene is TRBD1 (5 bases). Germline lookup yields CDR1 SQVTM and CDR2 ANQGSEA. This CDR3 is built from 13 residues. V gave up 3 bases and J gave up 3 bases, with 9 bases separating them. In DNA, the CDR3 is TGCAGCGTTGACCAGGGTCCCAATCAGCCCCAGCATTTT. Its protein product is CSVDQGPNQPQHF.